Sequencing of this T cell receptor beta chain was carried out in a study of cytotoxic CD8 clonotypes in ibrutinib-treated CLL. Libraries were prepared by immunoSEQ multiplex PCR; TCRdb keeps only in-frame clonotypes and omits some of them. This table has around 310,000 clones, around four fifths appearing once. In this sample, this clone turned up once. The TCR sequence derives from a human donor with chronic lymphocytic leukemia. The material was PBMCs, obtained before ibrutinib treatment.

The CDR3 DNA sequence: TGTGCCAGCAGCCTCCCCGGGGCCACCTACAATGAGCAGTTCTTC. This codes for CASSLPGATYNEQFF. The rearrangement uses TRBV5-4 and TRBJ2-1; TRBD1 or TRBD2 may be the D gene (5 bases each). Trimming cost V 4 bases and J 2 bases, with 13 bases left between them. Germline V gene data show CDR1 as SGHNT and CDR2 as YYREEE (reference sequence). This CDR3 is built from 15 residues.